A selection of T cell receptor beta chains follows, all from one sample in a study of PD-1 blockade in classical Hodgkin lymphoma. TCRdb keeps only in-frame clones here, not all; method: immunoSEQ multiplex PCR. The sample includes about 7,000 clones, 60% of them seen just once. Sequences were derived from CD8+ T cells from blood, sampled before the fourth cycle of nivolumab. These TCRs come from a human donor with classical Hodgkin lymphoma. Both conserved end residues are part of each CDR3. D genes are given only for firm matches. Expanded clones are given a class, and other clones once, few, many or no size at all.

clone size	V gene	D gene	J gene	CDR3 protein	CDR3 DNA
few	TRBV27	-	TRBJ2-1	CASRSLGQEYNEQFF	TGTGCCAGCAGATCTCTTGGGCAGGAATACAATGAGCAGTTCTTC
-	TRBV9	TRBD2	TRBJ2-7	CASSAGTRTYEQYF	TGTGCCAGCAGCGCCGGGACTAGAACCTACGAGCAGTACTTC
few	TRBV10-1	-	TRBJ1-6	CASSESSQGLSPLHF	TGCGCCAGCAGTGAGTCGTCGCAGGGTCTTTCACCCCTCCACTTT
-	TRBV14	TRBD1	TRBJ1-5	CASSPLGQAPNQPQHF	TGTGCCAGCAGCCCACTGGGACAGGCGCCCAATCAGCCCCAGCATTTT
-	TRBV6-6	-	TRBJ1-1	CASSNVRGAGGTEAFF	TGTGCCAGCAGTAACGTGAGGGGGGCAGGTGGGACTGAAGCTTTCTTT
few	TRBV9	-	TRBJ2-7	CASSAGQSSYEQYF	TGTGCCAGCAGCGCCGGACAGAGCTCCTACGAGCAGTACTTC
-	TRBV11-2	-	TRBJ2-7	CASSPSDSYEQYF	TGTGCCAGCAGCCCCTCGGACAGCTACGAGCAGTACTTC
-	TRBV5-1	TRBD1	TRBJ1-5	CASSLQGAGQPQHF	TGCGCCAGCAGCTTACAGGGGGCCGGGCAGCCCCAGCATTTT
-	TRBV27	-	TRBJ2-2	CASSLFSTSNTGELFF	TGTGCCAGCAGTTTATTTTCCACCTCGAACACCGGGGAGCTGTTTTTT
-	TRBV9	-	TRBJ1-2	CASSPWASPTYGYTF	TGTGCCAGCAGCCCATGGGCCTCGCCGACCTATGGCTACACCTTC
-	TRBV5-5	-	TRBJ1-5	CASSPSPWGGNQPQHF	TGTGCCAGCAGCCCATCCCCCTGGGGCGGTAATCAGCCCCAGCATTTT
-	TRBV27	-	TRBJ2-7	CASSQGSFGEQYF	TGTGCCAGCAGCCAGGGGTCTTTCGGCGAGCAGTACTTC
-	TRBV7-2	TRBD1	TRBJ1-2	CASSFDREARSYTF	TGTGCCAGCAGCTTCGACAGGGAGGCCCGAAGCTACACCTTC
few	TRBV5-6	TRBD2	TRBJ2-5	CASSSLLAGGQETQYF	TGTGCCAGCAGCTCCTTACTAGCGGGAGGCCAAGAGACCCAGTACTTC
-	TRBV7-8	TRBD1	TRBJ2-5	CASSSGQLRGAQYF	TGTGCCAGCAGCTCGGGACAGCTCCGTGGGGCCCAGTACTTC
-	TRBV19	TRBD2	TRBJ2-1	CASSYSASGAYNEQFF	TGTGCCAGTAGCTATTCGGCTAGCGGAGCCTACAATGAGCAGTTCTTC
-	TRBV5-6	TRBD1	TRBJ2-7	CASSFWTGSEQYF	TGTGCCAGCAGCTTTTGGACAGGGAGCGAGCAGTACTTC
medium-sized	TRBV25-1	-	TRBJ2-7	CASTNSYEQYF	TGTGCCAGCACAAACTCCTACGAGCAGTACTTC
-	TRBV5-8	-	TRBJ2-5	CASSLTNQETQYF	TGTGCCAGCAGCTTGACTAACCAAGAGACCCAGTACTTC
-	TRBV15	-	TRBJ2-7	CATSAGRPYEQYF	TGTGCCACCAGCGCGGGACGGCCCTACGAGCAGTACTTC
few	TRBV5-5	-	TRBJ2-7	CASSFLEDYEQYF	TGTGCCAGCAGCTTTTTAGAAGACTACGAGCAGTACTTC